The text below deals with one TCR beta chain. The antigen is undetermined. The junction differs from germline at one of its ends, possibly a read error. The data stem from a study of shared clonotypes between healthy human individuals. Notes on the study in general: Compared with memory subsets, naive subsets generally had larger estimated richness. Only a few donors were included, so the genetic and exposure-history diversity represented was limited.

Genomic DNA belonging to each subset was distributed in equal measure over several immunoSEQ plates. Each sorted subset replicate got 200 ng genomic DNA, 25,000 to 35,000 genomes. Profiling relied on immunoSEQ multiplex PCR, and the TCRdb table lists in-frame clones only, not all of them. In the table there are 2 million to 2.5 million clones, almost 96% of which are singletons. Per the germline V gene, CDR1 is MNHEY and CDR2 is SMNVEV (reference sequence). The CDR3 extends over 15 amino acids. The genes are TRBV27 and TRBJ2-7, with D perhaps TRBD2 (6 bases). The TCR comes from a man aged 18 to 30 in good health. Input material: naive CD4+ T cells sorted from blood. The subset: CD45RA+ positively selected. CDR3 sequence reads: CASTLGRPDSYEQYF. The CDR3 nucleotides are TGTGCCAGCACTTTAGGGAGGCCCGACTCCTACGAGCAGTACTTC.